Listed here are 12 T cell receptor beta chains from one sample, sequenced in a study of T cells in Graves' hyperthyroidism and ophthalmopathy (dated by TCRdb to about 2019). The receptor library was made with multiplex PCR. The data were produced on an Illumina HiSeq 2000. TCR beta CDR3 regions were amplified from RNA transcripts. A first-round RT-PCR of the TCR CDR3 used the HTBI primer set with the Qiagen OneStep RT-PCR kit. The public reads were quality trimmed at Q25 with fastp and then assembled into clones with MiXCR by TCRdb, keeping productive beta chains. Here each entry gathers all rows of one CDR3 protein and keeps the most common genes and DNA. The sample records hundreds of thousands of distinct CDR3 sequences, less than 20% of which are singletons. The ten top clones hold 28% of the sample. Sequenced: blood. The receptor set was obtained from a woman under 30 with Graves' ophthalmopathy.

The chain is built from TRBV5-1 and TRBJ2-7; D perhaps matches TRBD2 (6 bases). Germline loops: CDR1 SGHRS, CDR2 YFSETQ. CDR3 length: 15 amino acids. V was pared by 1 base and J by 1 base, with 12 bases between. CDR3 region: CASSLSGTVSYEQYF. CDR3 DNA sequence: TGCGCCAGCAGCTTGTCCGGGACTGTTTCCTACGAGCAGTACTTC.

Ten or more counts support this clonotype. The CDR3 is CSATLIGGKSYTQYF. CDR3 DNA sequence: TGCAGTGCGACTCTGATCGGGGGCAAGTCGTATACGCAGTATTTT. The gene calls are TRBV20-1 and TRBJ2-3; D possibly uses TRBD1 or TRBD2 (6 bases each). Deletions cut 6 bases from V and 7 bases from J, with 23 bases between. The CDR3 loop spans 15 amino acids. Looked up from germline, CDR1 is DFQATT and CDR2 is SNEGSKA (reference sequence).

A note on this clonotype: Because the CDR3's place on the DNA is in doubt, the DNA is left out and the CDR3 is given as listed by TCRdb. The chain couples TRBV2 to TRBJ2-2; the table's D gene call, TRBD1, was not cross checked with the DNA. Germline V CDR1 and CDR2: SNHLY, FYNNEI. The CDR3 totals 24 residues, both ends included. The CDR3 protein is CASTRRQGTPYEQYFGPSTGELFF.

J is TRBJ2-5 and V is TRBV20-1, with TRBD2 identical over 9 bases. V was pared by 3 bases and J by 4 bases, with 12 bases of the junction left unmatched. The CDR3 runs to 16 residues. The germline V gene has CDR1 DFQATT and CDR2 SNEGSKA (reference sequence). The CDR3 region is CSASKARGGRGETQYF. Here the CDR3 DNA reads TGCAGTGCTAGTAAAGCCCGCGGCGGGAGGGGAGAGACCCAGTACTTC.

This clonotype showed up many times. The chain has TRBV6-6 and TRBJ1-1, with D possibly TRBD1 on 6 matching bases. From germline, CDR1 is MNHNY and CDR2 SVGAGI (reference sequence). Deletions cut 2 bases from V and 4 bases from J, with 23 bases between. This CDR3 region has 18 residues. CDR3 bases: TGTGCCAGCAGTTACAATTGGTGGCCGGGGGCAGTCGTCACTGAAGCTTTCTTT. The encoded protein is CASSYNWWPGAVVTEAFF.

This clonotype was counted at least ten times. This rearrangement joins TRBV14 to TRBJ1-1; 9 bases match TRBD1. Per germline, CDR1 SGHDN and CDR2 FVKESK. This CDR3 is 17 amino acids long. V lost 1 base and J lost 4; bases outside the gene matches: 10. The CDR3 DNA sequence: TGTGCCAGCAGCCAAGCAGGCCTGTGGGGACAGGGCACTGAAGCTTTCTTT. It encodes CASSQAGLWGQGTEAFF.

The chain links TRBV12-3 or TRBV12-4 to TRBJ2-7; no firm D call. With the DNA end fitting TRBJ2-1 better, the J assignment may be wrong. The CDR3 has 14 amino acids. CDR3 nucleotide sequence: TGTGCCAGCAGCCTTGATGGCGCCACCTACGAGCAGTTCTTC. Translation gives CASSLDGATYEQFF.

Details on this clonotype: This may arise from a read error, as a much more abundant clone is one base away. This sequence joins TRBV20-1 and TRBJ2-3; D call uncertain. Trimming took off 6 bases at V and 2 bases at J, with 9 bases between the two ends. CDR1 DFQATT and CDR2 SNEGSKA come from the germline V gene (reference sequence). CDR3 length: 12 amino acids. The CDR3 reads CSASNDTDTQYF. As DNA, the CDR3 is TGCAGTGCAAGTAACGACACAGATACGCAGTATTTT.

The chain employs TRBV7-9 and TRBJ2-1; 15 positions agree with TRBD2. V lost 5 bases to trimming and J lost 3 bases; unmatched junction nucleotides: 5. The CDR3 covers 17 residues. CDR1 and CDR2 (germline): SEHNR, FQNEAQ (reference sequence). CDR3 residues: CASSRTSGGAFYNEQFF. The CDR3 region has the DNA TGTGCCAGCAGCCGGACTAGCGGGGGGGCGTTCTACAATGAGCAGTTCTTC.

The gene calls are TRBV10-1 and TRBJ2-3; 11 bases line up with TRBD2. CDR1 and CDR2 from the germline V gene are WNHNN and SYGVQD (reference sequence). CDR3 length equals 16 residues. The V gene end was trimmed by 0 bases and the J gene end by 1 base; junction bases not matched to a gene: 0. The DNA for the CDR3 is TGCGCCAGCAGTGAGTCTAGCGGGGGGGGCACAGATACGCAGTATTTT. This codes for CASSESSGGGTDTQYF.

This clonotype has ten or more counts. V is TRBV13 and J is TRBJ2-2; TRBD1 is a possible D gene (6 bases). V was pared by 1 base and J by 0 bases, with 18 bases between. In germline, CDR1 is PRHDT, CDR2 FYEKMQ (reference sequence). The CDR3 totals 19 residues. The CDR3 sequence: CASSLEGTFLRANTGELFF. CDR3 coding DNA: TGTGCCAGCAGCTTAGAAGGGACATTCCTAAGGGCGAACACCGGGGAGCTGTTTTTT.

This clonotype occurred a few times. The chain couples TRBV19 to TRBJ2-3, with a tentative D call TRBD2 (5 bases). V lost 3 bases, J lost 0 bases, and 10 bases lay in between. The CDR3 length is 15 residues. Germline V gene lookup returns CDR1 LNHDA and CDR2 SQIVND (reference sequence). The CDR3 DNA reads TGTGCCAGTAGTATGTGGCGGGCTAGCACAGATACGCAGTATTTT. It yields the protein CASSMWRASTDTQYF. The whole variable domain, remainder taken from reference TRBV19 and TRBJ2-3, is DGGITQSPKYLFRKEGQNVTLSCEQNLNHDAMYWYRQDPGQGLRLIYYSQIVNDFQKGDIAEGYSVSREKKESFPLTVTSAQKNPTAFYLCASSMWRASTDTQYFGPGTRLTVL.